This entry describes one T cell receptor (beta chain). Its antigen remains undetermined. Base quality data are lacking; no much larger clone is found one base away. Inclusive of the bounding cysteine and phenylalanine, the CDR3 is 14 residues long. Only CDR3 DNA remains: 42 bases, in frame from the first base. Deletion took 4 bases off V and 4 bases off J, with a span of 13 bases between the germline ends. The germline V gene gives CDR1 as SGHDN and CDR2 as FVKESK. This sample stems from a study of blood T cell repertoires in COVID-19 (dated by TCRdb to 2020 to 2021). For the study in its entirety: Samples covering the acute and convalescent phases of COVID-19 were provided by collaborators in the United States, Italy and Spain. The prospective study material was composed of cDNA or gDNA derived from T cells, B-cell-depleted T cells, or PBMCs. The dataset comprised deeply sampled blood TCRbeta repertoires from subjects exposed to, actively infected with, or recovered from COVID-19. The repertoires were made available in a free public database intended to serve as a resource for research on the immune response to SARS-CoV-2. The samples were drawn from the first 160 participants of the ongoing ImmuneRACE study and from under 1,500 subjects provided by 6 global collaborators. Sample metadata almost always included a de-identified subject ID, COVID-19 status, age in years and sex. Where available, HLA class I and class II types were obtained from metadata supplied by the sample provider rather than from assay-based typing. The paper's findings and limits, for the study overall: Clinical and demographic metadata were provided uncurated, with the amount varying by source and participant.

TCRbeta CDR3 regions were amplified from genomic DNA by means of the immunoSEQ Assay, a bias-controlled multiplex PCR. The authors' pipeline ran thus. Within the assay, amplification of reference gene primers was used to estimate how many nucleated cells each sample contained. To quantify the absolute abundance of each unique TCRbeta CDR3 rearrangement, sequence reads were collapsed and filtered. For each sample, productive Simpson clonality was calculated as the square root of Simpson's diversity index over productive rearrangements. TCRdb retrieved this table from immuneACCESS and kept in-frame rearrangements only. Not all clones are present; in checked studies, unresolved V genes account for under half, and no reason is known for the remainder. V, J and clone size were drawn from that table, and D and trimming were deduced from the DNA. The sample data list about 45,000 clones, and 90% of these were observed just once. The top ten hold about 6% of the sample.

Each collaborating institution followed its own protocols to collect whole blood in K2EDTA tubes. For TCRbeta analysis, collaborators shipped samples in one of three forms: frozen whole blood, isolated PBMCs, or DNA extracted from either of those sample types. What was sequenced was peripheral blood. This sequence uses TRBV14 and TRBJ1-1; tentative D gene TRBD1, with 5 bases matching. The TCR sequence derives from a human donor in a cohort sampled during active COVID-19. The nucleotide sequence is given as TGTGCCAGCAGCCTCCTGCTCGGGGGCACTGAAGCTTTCTTT. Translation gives CASSLLLGGTEAFF. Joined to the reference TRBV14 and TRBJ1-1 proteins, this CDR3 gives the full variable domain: EAGVTQFPSHSVIEKGQTVTLRCDPISGHDNLYWYRRVMGKEIKFLLHFVKESKQDESGMPNNRFLAERTGGTYSTLKVQPAELEDSGVYFCASSLLLGGTEAFFGQGTRLTVV.